This TCR beta chain comes out of a study of CD8 T cells in ankylosing spondylitis. With regard to this clonotype: No antigen is known for it.

The authors made TCR beta libraries by quantitative 5'-RACE with molecular barcodes. One entry per CDR3 protein results from TCRdb running MiXCR on the 5' RACE reads. The repertoire holds some 840,000 distinct CDR3 sequences, with 10% to 15% as singletons. V gave up 5 bases and J gave up 0 bases; unmatched junction bases: 10. The CDR3 sequence is 16 residues long. The V gene's germline CDR1 is DFQATT and CDR2 SNEGSKA (reference sequence). General observations from the study: Seven to nine highly homologous variants formed a TCR beta motif that appeared characteristic of ankylosing spondylitis blood. Matched ankylosing spondylitis synovial fluid reportedly contained a significantly enriched population of disease-linked clones. Earlier reports found some motif variants in synovial fluid and blood in reactive arthritis.

The clonotype originates from a male donor with ankylosing spondylitis. This chain connects TRBV20-1 to TRBJ2-1, with TRBD2 matching over 7 bases. Sequenced material: blood, either unsorted or a sorted T cell fraction (not recorded which). CDR3 DNA: TGCAGTGCTCGAAAAAGCGGGGCGAGCTCCTACAATGAGCAGTTCTTC. Amino acid sequence: CSARKSGASSYNEQFF.